The next 28 T cell receptor beta chains were all read from a single sample in a study of blood T cell repertoires in COVID-19. Profiled with immunoSEQ multiplex PCR; TCRdb holds only in-frame clones, not every one. The sample consists of 150,000 to 200,000 clones, roughly nine tenths of them appearing once. Sequencing used peripheral blood. The receptors originated from a woman aged 55-69 years with COVID-19, enrolled during active disease.

The chain joins TRBV18 to TRBJ2-3, with 9 bases fitting TRBD1. The CDR3 length is 15 residues. Germline CDR1 is KGHSH and CDR2 is LQKENI. V shed 3 bases, J shed 3 bases, and the junction held 4 bases outside the gene matches. The CDR3 region is CASSPGQGLTDTQYF. CDR3 DNA: TGTGCCAGCTCACCCGGACAGGGGCTAACAGATACGCAGTATTTT.

This chain links TRBV1 with TRBJ2-5; TRBD2 is the table's D call, not checked against the DNA. TRBV1 is given as a pseudogene. The CDR3 spans 16 residues. As DNA, the CDR3 is TGCACCAGCAGCCGCGCTAGCGGGAGGCCGGGAGAGACCCAGTACTTC. Encoded protein: CTSSRASGRPGETQYF.

This chain connects TRBV2 to TRBJ2-1; 8 positions agree with TRBD1. Germline V gene lookup returns CDR1 SNHLY and CDR2 FYNNEI. The CDR3 has 15 amino acids. V lost 7 bases, J lost 5 bases, and 10 bases stayed unmatched. In nucleotides, the CDR3 is TGTGCCAGCAACCGACAGGGGCTTGAGGACAATGAGCAGTTCTTC. Translating gives CASNRQGLEDNEQFF.

Notes on this clone: Its ends do not fully match the called genes, so a read error is possible. The chain recombines TRBV24-1 with TRBJ2-7, with D possibly TRBD2 on 6 matching bases. Germline CDR1 is KGHDR and CDR2 is SFDVKD. The CDR3 is made up of 12 amino acids. The CDR3 coding sequence is TGTGCCACCAGTGATTTTGACGGAGGGACCCACTTC. It is translated as CATSDFDGGTHF.

The chain is built from TRBV6-2 or TRBV6-3 and TRBJ2-5; 10 positions agree with TRBD1. With V trimmed by 2 bases and J by 5 bases, 5 bases remained unmatched. CDR3 length: 15 amino acids. Germline CDR1 and CDR2: MNHEY and SVGEGT. Here the CDR3 reads CASSYVGQGGETQYF. CDR3 in DNA: TGTGCCAGCAGTTACGTCGGACAGGGGGGGGAGACCCAGTACTTC.

The J gene is TRBJ2-7, the V gene TRBV19; 10 bases agree with TRBD1. CDR3 length equals 13 residues. Germline V gene data show CDR1 as LNHDA and CDR2 as SQIVND (reference sequence). The J segment lost 3 bases and the V segment lost 5 bases, leaving 1 base of the junction unmatched. The CDR3 DNA reads TGTGCCAGTAGTCGGACAGGGGGCTACGAGCAGTACTTC. Its protein is CASSRTGGYEQYF.

The V and J genes are TRBV6-2 or TRBV6-3 and TRBJ1-1, with D possibly TRBD1 on 5 matching bases. Trimming shortened V by 6 bases and J by 0 bases, and 17 bases separated the two germline ends. Germline V gene sequence: CDR1 MNHEY, CDR2 SVGEGT. The CDR3 is made up of 16 amino acids. The CDR3 nucleotides are TGTGCCAGCAGCAGGTACCGGGGGTTCATGAACACTGAAGCTTTCTTT. Its translation is CASSRYRGFMNTEAFF.

Here the CDR3 reads CASSPRGFNQPQHF. CDR3 sequence (DNA): TGTGCCAGCAGCCCCAGGGGCTTCAATCAGCCCCAGCATTTT. The chain combines TRBV28 with TRBJ1-5; TRBD1 might be the D (6 bases). Germline CDR1 reads MDHEN; CDR2 reads SYDVKM. V lost 6 bases and J lost 3, with 12 bases in between. This CDR3 is 14 amino acids long.

V is TRBV19 and J is TRBJ2-7; TRBD1 matches 11 bases. Germline V gene sequence: CDR1 LNHDA, CDR2 SQIVND (reference sequence). The CDR3 contains 15 residues. V trimming: 7 bases; J trimming: 3 bases; junction bases outside the gene matches: 8. The CDR3: CASKAGTGGIYEQYF. The CDR3 nucleotides read TGTGCCAGTAAAGCGGGGACAGGGGGTATCTACGAGCAGTACTTC.

The chain combines TRBV18 with TRBJ2-7, with 8 bases fitting TRBD1. V lost 5 bases to trimming and J lost 6 bases; unmatched junction nucleotides: 6. This CDR3 region has 13 residues. CDR1 is KGHSH, CDR2 LQKENI, per germline. This chain's CDR3 is CASSAATGVEQYF. CDR3 DNA sequence: TGTGCCAGCTCAGCAGCGACAGGGGTCGAGCAGTACTTC. Drawing the rest from reference TRBV18 and TRBJ2-7, the complete variable domain is NAGVMQNPRHLVRRRGQEARLRCSPMKGHSHVYWYRQLPEEGLKFMVYLQKENIIDESGMPKERFSAEFPKEGPSILRIQQVVRGDSAAYFCASSAATGVEQYFGPGTRLTVT.

The chain carries TRBV10-1 and TRBJ1-1, with D maybe TRBD1 (5 bases). Looked up from germline, CDR1 is WNHNN and CDR2 is SYGVQD (reference sequence). V was trimmed by 3 bases and J by 3 bases, leaving 8 bases between them. This CDR3 comprises 13 residues. The CDR3 loop is CASSERGDTEAFF. CDR3 bases: TGCGCCAGCAGTGAACGGGGGGACACTGAAGCTTTCTTT.

The chain has TRBV5-1 and TRBJ2-5; a possible D gene is TRBD1 (7 bases). V shed 1 base and J shed 4 bases, with 14 bases lying between them. The CDR3 loop spans 15 amino acids. CDR1 and CDR2 (germline): SGHRS, YFSETQ. Here the CDR3 reads CASSLQGGALETQYF. The DNA for the CDR3 is TGCGCCAGCAGCTTGCAGGGGGGCGCGTTAGAGACCCAGTACTTC.

The rearrangement uses TRBV28 and TRBJ1-2; D gene uncertain. There are 13 residues in the CDR3. CDR1 and CDR2 from the germline V gene are MDHEN and SYDVKM. V lost 1 base to trimming and J lost 1 base, with 4 bases between them. The CDR3 region is CASSLSSNYGYTF. CDR3 DNA sequence: TGTGCCAGCAGTTTATCTAGTAACTATGGCTACACCTTC.

V and J are TRBV4-2 and TRBJ2-7, with D tentatively TRBD1 (6 bases). Trimming cost V 0 bases and J 6 bases, with 15 bases left between them. CDR1 LGHNA and CDR2 YNFKEQ come from the germline V gene. This CDR3 contains 15 residues. CDR3 loop: CASSQELPTGFEQYF. CDR3 bases: TGTGCCAGCAGCCAAGAATTACCCACAGGGTTCGAGCAGTACTTC.

The chain recombines TRBV5-5 with TRBJ2-1; a possible D gene is TRBD1 (5 bases). Germline V gene lookup returns CDR1 SGHKS and CDR2 YYEKEE (reference sequence). Trimming removed 0 bases at V and 2 bases at J, with 12 bases between. The CDR3 has 16 residues. This chain's CDR3 is CASSLEGATAYNEQFF. CDR3 nucleotide sequence: TGTGCCAGCAGCTTGGAAGGGGCCACCGCCTACAATGAGCAGTTCTTC.

The J gene is TRBJ1-2, the V gene TRBV19, with a tentative D call TRBD1 (5 bases). Germline CDR1 and CDR2: LNHDA and SQIVND (reference sequence). The V end was cut by 0 bases, the J end by 0 bases, with 8 bases between. The CDR3 contains 15 residues. The CDR3 is CASSIDPGANYGYTF. The CDR3 nucleotides are TGTGCCAGTAGTATAGATCCGGGGGCTAACTATGGCTACACCTTC.

This clone was detected only a few times. J is TRBJ1-6 and V is TRBV4-1; 8 nucleotides line up with TRBD1. V was clipped by 4 bases and J by 5 bases; unmatched bases: 4. The CDR3 covers 15 residues. Germline V gives CDR1 MGHRA, CDR2 YSYEKL. As DNA, the CDR3 is TGCGCCAGCAGCCTCGGGACAGGAGATAATTCACCCCTCCACTTT. Amino acid sequence: CASSLGTGDNSPLHF.

The chain recombines TRBV2 with TRBJ1-4, with 7 bases matching TRBD1. Trimming took 8 bases from V and 5 from J; bases not matched to a gene: 8. Germline V CDR1 and CDR2: SNHLY, FYNNEI. The CDR3 totals 14 residues. CDR3 amino acids: CASARQGLNEKLFF. The CDR3 region has the DNA TGTGCCAGCGCCAGACAGGGATTGAATGAAAAACTGTTTTTT.

The V call is TRBV15, the J call TRBJ1-1, with unresolved D. The CDR3 has 16 amino acids. The germline gives CDR1 LNHNV, CDR2 YYDKDF (reference sequence). V lost 1 base and J 1 base, leaving 13 bases between the germline ends. CDR3 coding DNA: TGTGCCACCAGCAGAGTCGCCCGGCCAGGGAACACTGAAGCTTTCTTT. The encoded protein is CATSRVARPGNTEAFF.

The rearrangement uses TRBV6-5 and TRBJ1-2, with no clear D. This CDR3 has 13 amino acids. CDR1 and CDR2 from the germline V gene are MNHEY and SVGAGI. Trimming removed 2 bases at V and 7 bases at J, with 11 bases between. For the CDR3, the DNA is TGTGCCAGCAGTTACCGGAGGGCGGGTGGCTACACCTTC. Translated, it gives CASSYRRAGGYTF.

The chain is built from TRBV28 and TRBJ1-2; 9 bases are shared with TRBD1. V shed 8 bases and J 9 bases; nucleotides not matched to a gene: 16. The CDR3 runs to 15 residues. Germline V gives CDR1 MDHEN, CDR2 SYDVKM. In DNA, the CDR3 is TGTGCCAGCCGTAGTTCCGGGACAGGGTCGGGTCGCTACACCTTC. Its translation is CASRSSGTGSGRYTF.

Here the CDR3 reads CASSVGTPESEAFF. As DNA, the CDR3 is TGTGCCAGCAGCGTAGGCACACCGGAGTCTGAAGCTTTCTTT. This chain joins TRBV3-1 (or the pseudogene TRBV3-2) and TRBJ1-1; D not certain. V lost 5 bases and J lost 6, with 16 bases in between. The CDR3 has 14 residues. Germline V gene lookup returns CDR1 LGHDT and CDR2 YNNKEL (reference sequence).

The CDR3 DNA reads TGTGCCAGCAGTCCGGGATGGGGAGATACGCAGTATTTT. Protein product: CASSPGWGDTQYF. The rearrangement joins TRBV6-4 to TRBJ2-3, with a tentative D call TRBD2 (5 bases). CDR3 size: 13 residues. Germline CDR1 and CDR2: MRHNA and SNTAGT. Trimming shortened V by 5 bases and J by 5 bases, and 11 bases separated the two germline ends.

This rearrangement joins TRBV9 to TRBJ2-3; D unclear. Germline lookup yields CDR1 SGDLS and CDR2 YYNGEE. The CDR3 extends over 16 amino acids. The V and J ends lost 5 bases and 0 bases respectively, with 16 bases between them. CDR3 DNA sequence: TGTGCCAGCAGTAGACAACTGAGAACTAGCACAGATACGCAGTATTTT. This gives the protein CASSRQLRTSTDTQYF.

The J gene is TRBJ2-7, the V gene TRBV3-1 (or the pseudogene TRBV3-2), with 10 positions matching TRBD2. V shed 6 bases, J shed 3 bases, and the junction held 8 bases outside the gene matches. The V gene's germline CDR1 is LGHDT and CDR2 YNNKEL (reference sequence). The CDR3 totals 15 residues. CDR3 DNA sequence: TGTGCCAGCAGTTCAGGCGGGACTAGCGACTACGAGCAGTACTTC. The encoded protein is CASSSGGTSDYEQYF.

This CDR3 is CASSLAPRSHNEQFF. CDR3 nucleotides: TGCGCCAGCAGCTTGGCCCCTAGAAGCCACAATGAGCAGTTCTTC. This sequence joins TRBV5-1 and TRBJ2-1; D remains unclear. The CDR3 runs to 15 residues. Trimming left V 0 bases short and J 5 bases short, with 12 bases between. Germline CDR1 SGHRS, CDR2 YFSETQ.

The chain uses TRBV18 and TRBJ1-3, with unresolved D. Trimming removed 5 bases from V and 0 bases from J, with 8 bases in between. The germline V gene encodes CDR1 KGHSH and CDR2 LQKENI. The CDR3 contains 14 residues. The CDR3 here is CASSSQNSGNTIYF. In nucleotides, the CDR3 is TGTGCCAGCTCATCGCAGAACTCTGGAAACACCATATATTTT.

V and J are TRBV11-3 and TRBJ2-5; the D gene is possibly TRBD2 (6 bases). V gave up 5 bases and J gave up 4 bases, with 17 bases separating them. Per the germline V gene, CDR1 is SGHNT and CDR2 is YENEEA. The CDR3 runs 15 residues. CDR3 protein: CASSPEWGERETQYF. CDR3 in DNA: TGTGCCAGCAGCCCGGAATGGGGGGAACGAGAGACCCAGTACTTC.